The sequence of this T cell receptor beta chain was determined in a study of blood T cell repertoires in COVID-19. The method was immunoSEQ multiplex PCR; TCRdb's version includes in-frame clones alone and lacks a portion of them. The repertoire consists of 250,000 to 350,000 clones, with more than 80% occurring once and the leading ten covering over 5%. The CDR3 is made up of 13 amino acids. CDR1 is MNHEY and CDR2 is SVGAGI in the germline V gene. V lost 10 bases and J 0 bases, leaving 13 bases between the germline ends. Recruited during active infection, patients (from Seattle) were subsequently followed longitudinally. This clone was seen a few times.

Specimen: peripheral blood. This receptor was identified in a woman aged 50 to 65 with COVID-19, enrolled during active disease. The V gene is TRBV6-5, the J gene TRBJ2-7; D perhaps matches TRBD1 (6 bases). For the CDR3, the DNA is TGTGCCACCCTTAGGGACAACTCCTACGAGCAGTACTTC. It is translated as CATLRDNSYEQYF.